Listed below are T cell receptor beta chains from one sample, sequenced in a study of regulatory and conventional T cells in RAG deficiency. TCRdb keeps only in-frame clones here, not all; method: immunoSEQ multiplex PCR. The sample records under 45,000 clones, roughly 76% being singletons. The same data also contributed to another study, on regulatory T cells.

The sequencing input was CD4+ effector T cells sorted from blood. The receptors stem from a human donor in good health. Both conserved end residues are part of each CDR3. D genes are given only for firm matches. Size is stated for part of the rows, as once, few or many counts, or as a class when the clone is expanded.

.	TRBV6-6	TRBJ1-4	15	.	CASSYGQNSNEKLFF	TGTGCCAGCAGCTACGGACAGAACTCAAATGAAAAACTGTTTTTT
TRBD1	TRBV7-2	TRBJ2-7	12	.	CASSATGIEQYF	TGTGCCAGCAGCGCGACAGGGATAGAGCAGTACTTC
TRBD1	TRBV9	TRBJ1-1	14	.	CASSPLGQGGKAFF	TGTGCCAGCAGCCCGCTAGGACAGGGGGGAAAAGCTTTCTTT
.	TRBV6-5	TRBJ2-1	14	.	CASSYRSSYNEQFF	TGTGCCAGCAGTTACAGAAGCTCCTACAATGAGCAGTTCTTC
TRBD1	TRBV10-3	TRBJ2-1	13	.	CAIRGQGWPEQFF	TGTGCCATCAGGGGACAGGGTTGGCCTGAGCAGTTCTTC
.	TRBV5-1	TRBJ1-5	14	.	CASSLTGSNQPQHF	TGCGCCAGCAGCTTGACCGGAAGCAATCAGCCCCAGCATTTT
TRBD1	TRBV7-8	TRBJ2-3	15	once	CASSSQGAVGDTQYF	TGTGCCAGCAGCTCACAGGGGGCGGTTGGAGATACGCAGTATTTT
TRBD1	TRBV28	TRBJ2-5	14	.	CASSSGTGQETQYF	TGTGCCAGCAGTTCCGGGACAGGGCAAGAGACCCAGTACTTC
TRBD1	TRBV2	TRBJ2-7	14	few	CASREDRVSYEQYF	TGTGCCAGCAGGGAAGACAGGGTCTCCTACGAGCAGTACTTC
.	TRBV6-1	TRBJ2-2	13	.	CASSDRPTGELFF	TGTGCCAGCAGTGACAGACCCACCGGGGAGCTGTTTTTT
TRBD1	TRBV9	TRBJ2-2	16	few	CASSVGGQGRTGELFF	TGTGCCAGCAGCGTAGGAGGACAGGGGAGGACCGGGGAGCTGTTTTTT
TRBD1	TRBV2	TRBJ1-4	19	.	CASRDIVRFRDRGNEKLFF	TGTGCCAGCAGGGATATAGTACGTTTTCGGGACAGGGGTAATGAAAAACTGTTTTTT
.	TRBV7-2	TRBJ1-1	15	.	CASSLLTAMNAEAFF	TGTGCCAGCAGCTTATTGACAGCTATGAACGCTGAAGCTTTCTTT
.	TRBV9	TRBJ1-4	17	.	CASSHSSKDSPNEKLFF	TGTGCCAGCAGCCATTCTAGTAAGGACAGCCCCAATGAAAAACTGTTTTTT
.	TRBV2	TRBJ2-5	13	.	CASSGQVKETQYF	TGTGCCAGCAGTGGACAGGTTAAAGAGACCCAGTACTTC
.	TRBV7-2	TRBJ1-5	14	few	CASSSTAPNQPQHF	TGTGCCAGCAGCTCCACGGCCCCAAATCAGCCCCAGCATTTT
TRBD1	TRBV13	TRBJ1-2	17	few	CASSYRTGARPFYGYTF	TGTGCCAGCAGCTACCGGACAGGGGCCCGGCCCTTCTATGGCTACACCTTC
.	TRBV10-3	TRBJ2-5	15	.	CAISDHAGSQETQYF	TGTGCCATCAGTGACCACGCGGGGAGCCAAGAGACCCAGTACTTC
.	TRBV5-1	TRBJ2-3	14	.	CASSWGTRQDTQYF	TGCGCCAGCAGCTGGGGGACACGGCAAGATACGCAGTATTTT
TRBD1	TRBV6-1	TRBJ1-2	16	once	CASSEAQGGSGYGYTF	TGTGCCAGCAGTGAAGCGCAGGGGGGGTCGGGCTATGGCTACACCTTC
.	TRBV6-1	TRBJ2-5	14	.	CASSEAGPPTTQYF	TGTGCCAGCAGTGAAGCGGGCCCGCCCACGACCCAGTACTTC
.	TRBV7-8	TRBJ2-1	13	.	CASSLDGPTGQFF	TGTGCCAGCAGCTTAGACGGGCCGACCGGGCAGTTCTTC
.	TRBV28	TRBJ2-7	11	.	CASSLGYEQYF	TGTGCCAGCAGTCTCGGGTACGAGCAGTACTTC
.	TRBV5-1	TRBJ1-4	15	.	CASSLVSGANEKLFF	TGCGCCAGCAGCTTGGTTTCAGGGGCTAATGAAAAACTGTTTTTT
.	TRBV11-3	TRBJ2-2	13	.	CASSLANSGELFF	TGTGCCAGCAGCTTAGCTAATTCCGGGGAGCTGTTTTTT
.	TRBV19	TRBJ2-6	15	.	CASSRQFAGANVLTF	TGTGCCAGTAGCCGACAGTTCGCTGGGGCCAACGTCCTGACTTTC
.	TRBV6-4	TRBJ2-3	13	.	CASSSKWGEAQYF	TGTGCCAGCAGTAGTAAATGGGGGGAGGCGCAGTATTTT
TRBD1	TRBV18	TRBJ1-1	13	.	CASSPNRGDEAFF	TGTGCCAGCTCACCAAACAGGGGCGATGAAGCTTTCTTT
.	TRBV6-6	TRBJ1-6	15	few	CATTKGSSYNSPLHF	TGTGCCACCACGAAGGGGTCTTCTTATAATTCACCCCTCCACTTT
TRBD1	TRBV18	TRBJ2-3	15	once	CASSQGQIQTDTQYF	TGTGCCAGCTCACAGGGACAGATACAAACAGATACGCAGTATTTT
.	TRBV19	TRBJ2-1	15	few	CASSTIAAPYNEQFF	TGTGCCAGTAGTACAATAGCAGCCCCCTACAATGAGCAGTTCTTC
.	TRBV7-3	TRBJ1-1	14	.	CASSPDSSNTEAFF	TGTGCCAGCAGCCCGGACAGTTCGAACACTGAAGCTTTCTTT